The 17 T cell receptor beta chains below all came from one sample that was sequenced in a study of T cell clones after liver transplantation. Using immunoSEQ multiplex PCR, the repertoire was profiled, and TCRdb retains in-frame clones only, with some absent. The sample carries around 30,000 clones, over 85% recorded once. Sequences were derived from CD8+ T cells from blood, sampled 12 months after liver transplant. The receptors here all came from a human patient who received a liver transplant. Some of these T cells may belong to the graft donor.

V gene TRBV25-1 combines with J gene TRBJ1-2; weak D call: TRBD1 (5 bases). This CDR3 has 13 residues. Trimming removed 3 bases from V and 4 bases from J, with 9 bases in between. Germline loops: CDR1 MGHDK, CDR2 SYGVNS. The CDR3 region is CASSEGGFYGYTF. For the CDR3, the DNA is TGTGCCAGCAGTGAGGGGGGGTTCTATGGCTACACCTTC.

The chain couples TRBV9 to TRBJ2-1; TRBD2 aligns across 9 bases. The CDR3 is 15 residues long. Germline loops: CDR1 SGDLS, CDR2 YYNGEE. With 0 bases clipped from V and 8 bases from J, the junction kept 6 bases outside the gene matches. CDR3 coding DNA: TGTGCCAGCAGCGTAGACGGTAGCGGGAGCGATGAGCAGTTCTTC. It specifies CASSVDGSGSDEQFF.

The chain employs TRBV27 and TRBJ1-5; D ambiguous. Germline V CDR1 and CDR2: MNHEY, SMNVEV (reference sequence). V lost 0 bases to trimming and J lost 2 bases, with 14 bases between them. The CDR3 covers 17 residues. The CDR3 bases are TGTGCCAGCAGTTTATCGAATGGGGATGAGGGCAATCAGCCCCAGCATTTT. This codes for CASSLSNGDEGNQPQHF.

The chain employs TRBV28 and TRBJ2-5, with 10 bases fitting TRBD2. The CDR3 length is 16 residues. The germline V gene encodes CDR1 MDHEN and CDR2 SYDVKM. V shed 7 bases and J 2 bases; nucleotides not matched to a gene: 10. CDR3 sequence reads: CASNKREGGVQETQYF. The CDR3 nucleotides are TGTGCCAGCAATAAGCGGGAGGGGGGGGTTCAAGAGACCCAGTACTTC.

The chain couples TRBV11-3 to TRBJ1-2; D is possibly TRBD1 (5 bases). Between the trimmed V and J ends, which lost 5 bases and 5 bases, there was a span of 18 bases. CDR1 is SGHNT, CDR2 YENEEA, per germline. The length of the CDR3 is 15 residues. The DNA for the CDR3 is TGTGCCAGCAGCCGGCGGGGCGGAGGAGAATATGGCTACACCTTC. Its translation is CASSRRGGGEYGYTF.

DNA of the CDR3: TGTGCCAGTAGTCCGGGGTTCAACTACGAGCAGTACTTC. Protein sequence: CASSPGFNYEQYF. The V and J genes are TRBV19 and TRBJ2-7, with D tentatively TRBD2 (5 bases). Per germline, CDR1 LNHDA and CDR2 SQIVND (reference sequence). This CDR3 is 13 amino acids long. V was trimmed by 5 bases and J by 3 bases, leaving 11 bases between them.

J is TRBJ2-1 and V is TRBV4-1; D is unresolved. This CDR3 comprises 14 residues. Per the germline V gene, CDR1 is MGHRA and CDR2 is YSYEKL. The V end was cut by 0 bases, the J end by 6 bases, with 9 bases between. Here the CDR3 DNA reads TGCGCCAGCAGCCAAGAGGACCCAGTCAATGAGCAGTTCTTC. This translates into CASSQEDPVNEQFF.

V and J are TRBV11-2 and TRBJ2-3; D might be TRBD2 (5 bases). The CDR3 consists of 13 residues. The V gene lost 3 bases and the J gene lost 6 bases, with 10 bases spanning the gap. Germline V gene data show CDR1 as SGHAT and CDR2 as FQNNGV. The CDR3 sequence is CASSFGSPDTQYF. The CDR3 nucleotides are TGTGCCAGCAGCTTTGGGAGTCCCGATACGCAGTATTTT.

The chain employs TRBV14 and TRBJ2-7; D perhaps matches TRBD2 (5 bases). The CDR3 has 14 residues. The germline gives CDR1 SGHDN, CDR2 FVKESK. Trimming took off 0 bases at V and 4 bases at J, with 10 bases between the two ends. The CDR3 bases are TGTGCCAGCAGCCAAGAAGCGCGGGTTTACGAGCAGTACTTC. It encodes CASSQEARVYEQYF.

This clone has just one count. The chain combines TRBV27 with TRBJ2-2; D gene unclear. The CDR3 sequence is 12 residues long. V lost 3 bases and J lost 8, with 7 bases in between. Germline CDR1 reads MNHEY; CDR2 reads SMNVEV (reference sequence). CDR3 bases: TGTGCCAGCAGTTTTTATCGGGGGGAGCTGTTTTTT. Its translation is CASSFYRGELFF.

This clone was observed a handful of times. The V gene is TRBV10-1, the J gene TRBJ2-7, with 10 bases that match TRBD1. The germline V gene has CDR1 WNHNN and CDR2 SYGVQD (reference sequence). V lost 4 bases, J lost 2 bases, and 2 bases stayed unmatched. The CDR3 length is 14 residues. CDR3: CASSVGTGAYEQYF. The CDR3 nucleotides are TGCGCCAGCAGTGTCGGGACAGGGGCCTACGAGCAGTACTTC.

This chain links TRBV12-5 with TRBJ2-5; no clear D gene. The length of the CDR3 is 14 residues. The V end was cut by 1 base, the J end by 2 bases, with 8 bases between. Germline V gene data show CDR1 as LGHNT and CDR2 as FRNRAP. The DNA of the CDR3 is TGTGCTAGTGGTTTGGGTAGCCTTCAAGAGACCCAGTACTTC. Protein product: CASGLGSLQETQYF.

The V call is TRBV9, the J call TRBJ1-1; D unresolved. The V end lost 2 bases, the J end lost 5 bases, and 13 bases lay between the germline ends. The germline gives CDR1 SGDLS, CDR2 YYNGEE. This CDR3 is 14 amino acids long. CDR3 protein: CASSVVPRTTEAFF. CDR3 coding DNA: TGTGCCAGCAGCGTCGTTCCCCGAACGACTGAAGCTTTCTTT.

The chain combines TRBV27 with TRBJ2-7; D remains ambiguous. The V and J ends lost 4 bases and 4 bases respectively, with 11 bases between them. The CDR3 runs 13 residues. CDR1 and CDR2 from the germline V gene are MNHEY and SMNVEV (reference sequence). CDR3 sequence reads: CASSSLFKYEQYF. The CDR3 nucleotides read TGTGCCAGCAGTTCCCTCTTTAAATACGAGCAGTACTTC.

CDR3 loop: CASSYGQGYTEAFF. The DNA of the CDR3 is TGTGCCAGCAGCTACGGACAGGGGTACACTGAAGCTTTCTTT. The rearrangement uses TRBV27 and TRBJ1-1; 9 nucleotides match TRBD1. The germline gives CDR1 MNHEY, CDR2 SMNVEV (reference sequence). The CDR3 runs to 14 residues. The V and J ends lost 6 bases and 3 bases, in that order; junction bases with no gene match: 5.

The chain is built from TRBV7-3 and TRBJ2-3, with D possibly TRBD2 on 5 matching bases. CDR1 and CDR2 from the germline V gene are SGHTA and FQGTGA. The CDR3 totals 15 residues. V lost 0 bases to trimming and J lost 5 bases, with 12 bases between them. The CDR3 spells CASSLTSGFLDTQYF. CDR3 coding DNA: TGTGCCAGCAGCTTAACGAGCGGCTTCTTAGATACGCAGTATTTT. Complete variable domain (other parts from reference TRBV7-3 and TRBJ2-3): GAGVSQTPSNKVTEKGKYVELRCDPISGHTALYWYRQSLGQGPEFLIYFQGTGAADDSGLPNDRFFAVRPEGSVSTLKIQRTERGDSAVYLCASSLTSGFLDTQYFGPGTRLTVL.

The chain combines TRBV7-9 with TRBJ2-7; 9 bases agree with TRBD2. CDR3 length: 14 residues. V was clipped by 2 bases and J by 2 bases; unmatched bases: 1. The V gene's germline CDR1 is SEHNR and CDR2 FQNEAQ (reference sequence). The CDR3 loop reads CASSLPSGTYEQYF. The CDR3 DNA reads TGTGCCAGCAGCTTACCTAGCGGGACCTACGAGCAGTACTTC.